The 18 T cell receptor beta chains below were found in one sample sequenced in a study of blood T cells in healthy people across ages. Using a J-beta primer mix together with a sample-barcoded 5' primer, a second PCR was run for about 6 to 11 cycles. TCRdb analysed the 5' RACE reads with MiXCR anew, one entry per CDR3 protein. The data contain about 800,000 distinct CDR3 sequences, 35% to 60% of them singletons. The sample comprised blood. All receptors derive from an elderly man in good health.

The V call is TRBV25-1, the J call TRBJ1-3; D not certain. This CDR3 contains 16 residues. Between the trimmed V and J ends, which lost 1 base and 0 bases, there was a span of 10 bases. The germline gives CDR1 MGHDK, CDR2 SYGVNS. The CDR3 spells CASSESSGYSGNTIYF. The CDR3 DNA reads as TGTGCCAGCAGTGAATCAAGCGGATACTCTGGAAACACCATATATTTT.

This clonotype was recorded a few times. The V gene is TRBV20-1, the J gene TRBJ2-1; D may be TRBD2 (7 bases). CDR3 length: 14 residues. V shed 3 bases and J shed 0 bases, with 9 bases lying between them. The V gene's germline CDR1 is DFQATT and CDR2 SNEGSKA (reference sequence). The CDR3 protein is CSARGGPSYNEQFF. In nucleotides, the CDR3 is TGCAGTGCTAGGGGGGGGCCCTCCTACAATGAGCAGTTCTTC.

Notes on this clonotype: A clone one base away is much larger, so this may be a read error. The CDR3 is CASSVGARFQETQYF. In nucleotides, the CDR3 is TGCGCCAGCAGCGTAGGGGCCAGATTCCAAGAGACCCAGTACTTC. The V gene is TRBV5-1, the J gene TRBJ2-5; D possibly corresponds to TRBD1 (5 bases). The CDR3 consists of 15 residues. The V end was cut by 4 bases, the J end by 1 base, with 14 bases between. CDR1 SGHRS and CDR2 YFSETQ come from the germline V gene. Full variable domain (missing parts from reference TRBV5-1 and TRBJ2-5): KAGVTQTPRYLIKTRGQQVTLSCSPISGHRSVSWYQQTPGQGLQFLFEYFSETQRNKGNFPGRFSGRQFSNSRSEMNVSTLELGDSALYLCASSVGARFQETQYFGPGTRLLVL.

This clonotype has only a few counts. This chain joins TRBV5-1 and TRBJ2-1; 9 positions agree with TRBD1. V lost 7 bases and J lost 2; bases outside the gene matches: 7. CDR1 is SGHRS and CDR2 is YFSETQ in the germline V gene. This CDR3 has 15 residues. The CDR3 loop reads CASHFGQGTYNEQFF. As DNA, the CDR3 is TGCGCCAGCCACTTCGGACAGGGGACCTACAATGAGCAGTTCTTC.

This chain joins TRBV29-1 and TRBJ2-3, with TRBD1 matching over 10 bases. Germline V gene data show CDR1 as SQVTM and CDR2 as ANQGSEA. This CDR3 has 14 residues. Trimming removed 7 bases from V and 3 bases from J; junction bases left unmatched: 7. This chain's CDR3 is CSARTGGGTDTQYF. The CDR3 region has the DNA TGCAGCGCACGGACAGGGGGGGGGACAGATACGCAGTATTTT.

A remark on this clonotype: This may come from a read error, since a much larger clone is one base off. The chain carries TRBV7-6 and TRBJ2-3, with 8 nucleotides matching TRBD2. Germline CDR1 SGHVS, CDR2 FNYEAQ. The CDR3 loop spans 13 amino acids. Trimming took 1 base from V and 8 from J; bases not matched to a gene: 2. The CDR3 sequence is CASSLEAGGTQYF. CDR3 sequence (DNA): TGTGCCAGCAGCTTAGAGGCGGGGGGTACGCAGTATTTT.

This rearrangement joins TRBV28 to TRBJ2-7; tentative D call: TRBD1 (6 bases). Trimming took 8 bases from V and 2 from J, leaving 13 bases between them. This CDR3 has 13 amino acids. The V gene's germline CDR1 is MDHEN and CDR2 SYDVKM. The CDR3: CASCTGTPYEQYF. CDR3 sequence (DNA): TGTGCCAGCTGCACCGGGACACCCTACGAGCAGTACTTC.

V gene TRBV28 combines with J gene TRBJ2-7; possibly TRBD1 or TRBD2 for D (5 bases each). This CDR3 is 14 amino acids long. Between the trimmed V and J ends, which lost 5 bases and 10 bases, there was a span of 21 bases. Germline lookup yields CDR1 MDHEN and CDR2 SYDVKM. The CDR3 loop is CASSKGDIGWDQYF. The DNA of the CDR3 is TGTGCCAGCAGTAAAGGGGATATTGGTTGGGACCAGTACTTC.

CDR3 sequence reads: CASSDRLATLETQYF. CDR3 nucleotide sequence: TGTGCCAGCAGTGATAGGCTAGCGACTCTGGAGACCCAGTACTTC. The rearrangement links TRBV25-1 to TRBJ2-5, with D maybe TRBD2 (6 bases). The length of the CDR3 is 15 residues. V lost 3 bases and J 5 bases, leaving 16 bases between the germline ends. CDR1 MGHDK and CDR2 SYGVNS come from the germline V gene.

The chain joins TRBV6-2 or TRBV6-3 to TRBJ2-1; 11 nucleotides align to TRBD2. The assigned J gene may be wrong: the sequence end matches TRBJ2-7 better. CDR3 length equals 13 residues. Germline lookup yields CDR1 MNHEY and CDR2 SVGEGT. Here the CDR3 DNA reads TGTGCCTGCACTAGCGGGAGTTACAATGAGCAGTACTTC. Its translation: CACTSGSYNEQYF.

The DNA for the CDR3 is TGCAGCGGGACGAGGACAGGGGGGAACACTGAAGCTTTCTTT. Translation gives CSGTRTGGNTEAFF. The chain links TRBV29-1 to TRBJ1-1, with 10 bases fitting TRBD1. The germline V gene encodes CDR1 SQVTM and CDR2 ANQGSEA. V trimming: 7 bases; J trimming: 1 base; junction bases outside the gene matches: 6. The CDR3 covers 14 residues.

The chain joins TRBV20-1 to TRBJ2-2; 13 positions match TRBD2. The V gene's germline CDR1 is DFQATT and CDR2 SNEGSKA (reference sequence). This CDR3 contains 18 residues. With V trimmed by 5 bases and J by 4 bases, 13 bases remained unmatched. The CDR3 coding sequence is TGCAGTGCTGAACTAGCGGGGGGGCCTGGAGAAGGCACCGGGGAGCTGTTTTTT. It codes for CSAELAGGPGEGTGELFF.

V is TRBV7-2 and J is TRBJ1-2; 9 nucleotides align to TRBD1. This CDR3 spans 13 amino acids. Germline trimming cut 5 bases from V and 7 bases from J; bases unmatched to any gene: 5. Germline assignment: CDR1 SGHTA and CDR2 FQGNSA. The CDR3 spells CASSAGQGFGYTF. CDR3 sequence (DNA): TGTGCCAGCAGCGCAGGACAGGGGTTTGGCTACACCTTC.

The chain is built from TRBV27 and TRBJ2-7; D is uncertain. Looked up from germline, CDR1 is MNHEY and CDR2 is SMNVEV (reference sequence). This CDR3 has 14 amino acids. Trimming shortened V by 2 bases and J by 5 bases, and 13 bases separated the two germline ends. The CDR3: CASSLRRTQDEQYF. CDR3 DNA: TGTGCCAGCAGTTTACGTCGTACCCAGGACGAGCAGTACTTC.

This clonotype appeared many times. V gene TRBV12-3 or TRBV12-4 combines with J gene TRBJ1-1; TRBD1 is a possible D gene (5 bases). The CDR3 length is 14 residues. The germline V and J ends were trimmed by 6 bases and 6 bases, with 17 bases remaining between them. The CDR3 nucleotides are TGTGCCAGCAGGGGGGACCCAGCTCGTGCTGAAGCTTTCTTT. Translated: CASRGDPARAEAFF.

The chain combines TRBV6-5 with TRBJ2-5, with D perhaps matching TRBD2 (7 bases). Trimming took 2 bases from V and 1 from J, leaving 20 bases between them. CDR1 and CDR2 from the germline V gene are MNHEY and SVGAGI. The CDR3 consists of 18 residues. DNA of the CDR3: TGTGCCAGCAGTTACCCGGGAGGACAGAACCCTACCCAAGAGACCCAGTACTTC. It translates to CASSYPGGQNPTQETQYF.

This chain uses TRBV27 with TRBJ2-3, with D uncertain. Germline V gene lookup returns CDR1 MNHEY and CDR2 SMNVEV (reference sequence). Trimming stripped 8 bases from V and 7 bases from J, with 10 bases between. The CDR3 is 11 residues long. CDR3 region: CASGRGYTQYF. CDR3 nucleotides: TGTGCCAGCGGACGTGGGTATACGCAGTATTTT.

The rearrangement joins TRBV6-5 to TRBJ2-5; 15 bases map to TRBD2. CDR3 size: 19 residues. CDR1 and CDR2 from the germline V gene are MNHEY and SVGAGI. J was trimmed by 11 bases and V by 4 bases; bases with no gene match: 20. The CDR3 is CASSSSRPGLAGGGNEQYF. The CDR3 coding sequence is TGTGCCAGCAGTTCCTCTCGACCGGGACTAGCGGGAGGTGGGAATGAGCAGTACTTC.